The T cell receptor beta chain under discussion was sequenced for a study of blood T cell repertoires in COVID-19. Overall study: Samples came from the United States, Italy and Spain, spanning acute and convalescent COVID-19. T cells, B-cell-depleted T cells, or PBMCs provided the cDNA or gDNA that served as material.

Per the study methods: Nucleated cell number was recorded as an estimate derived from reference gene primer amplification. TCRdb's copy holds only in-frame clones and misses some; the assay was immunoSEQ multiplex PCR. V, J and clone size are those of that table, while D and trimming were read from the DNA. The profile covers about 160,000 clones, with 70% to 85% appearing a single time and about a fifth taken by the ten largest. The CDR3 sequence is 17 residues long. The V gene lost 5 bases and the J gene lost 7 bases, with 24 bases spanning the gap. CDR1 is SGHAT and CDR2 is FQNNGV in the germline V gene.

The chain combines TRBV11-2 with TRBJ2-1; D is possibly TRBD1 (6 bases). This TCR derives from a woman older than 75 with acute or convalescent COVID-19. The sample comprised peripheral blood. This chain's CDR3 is CASSATSTLLRGNEQFF. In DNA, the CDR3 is TGTGCCAGCAGCGCCACCTCGACCCTACTGAGGGGGAATGAGCAGTTCTTC.